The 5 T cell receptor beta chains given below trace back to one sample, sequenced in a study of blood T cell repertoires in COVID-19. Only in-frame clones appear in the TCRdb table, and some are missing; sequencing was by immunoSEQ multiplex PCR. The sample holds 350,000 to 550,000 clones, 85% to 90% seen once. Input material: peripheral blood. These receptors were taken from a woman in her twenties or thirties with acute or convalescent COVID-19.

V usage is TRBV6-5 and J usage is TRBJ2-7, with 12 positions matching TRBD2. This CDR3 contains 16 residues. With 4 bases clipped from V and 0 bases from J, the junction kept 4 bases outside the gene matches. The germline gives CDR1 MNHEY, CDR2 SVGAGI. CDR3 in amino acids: CASSSLAGGVSYEQYF. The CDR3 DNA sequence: TGTGCCAGCAGTTCACTAGCGGGGGGTGTCTCCTACGAGCAGTACTTC.

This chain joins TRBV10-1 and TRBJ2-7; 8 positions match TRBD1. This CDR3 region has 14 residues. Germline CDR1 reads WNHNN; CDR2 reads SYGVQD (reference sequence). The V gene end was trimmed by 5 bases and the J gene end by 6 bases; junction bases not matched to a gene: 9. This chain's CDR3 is CASSSDPDRAEQYF. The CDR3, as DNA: TGCGCCAGCAGTTCCGACCCGGACAGGGCCGAGCAGTACTTC.

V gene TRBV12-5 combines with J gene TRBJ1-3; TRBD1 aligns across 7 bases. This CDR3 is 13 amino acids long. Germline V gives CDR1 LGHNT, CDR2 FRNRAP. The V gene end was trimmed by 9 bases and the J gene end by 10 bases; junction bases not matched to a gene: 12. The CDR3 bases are TGTGCTAGGTCAACGGGACAGCCGGGGACCATATATTTT. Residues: CARSTGQPGTIYF.

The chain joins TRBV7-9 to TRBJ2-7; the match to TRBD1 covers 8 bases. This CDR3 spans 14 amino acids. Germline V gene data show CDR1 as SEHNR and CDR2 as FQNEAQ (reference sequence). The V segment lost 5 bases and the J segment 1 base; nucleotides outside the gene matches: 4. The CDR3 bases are TGTGCCAGCAGCCCACGACAGGGGTCCTACGAGCAGTACTTC. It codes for CASSPRQGSYEQYF. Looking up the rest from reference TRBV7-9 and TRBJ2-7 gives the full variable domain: DTGVSQNPRHKITKRGQNVTFRCDPISEHNRLYWYRQTLGQGPEFLTYFQNEAQLEKSRLLSDRFSAERPKGSFSTLEIQRTEQGDSAMYLCASSPRQGSYEQYFGPGTRLTVT.

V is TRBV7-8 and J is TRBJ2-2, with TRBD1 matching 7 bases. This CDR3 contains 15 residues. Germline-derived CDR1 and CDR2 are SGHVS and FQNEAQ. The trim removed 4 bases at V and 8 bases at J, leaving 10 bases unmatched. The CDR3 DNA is TGTGCCAGCAGCTCCCCCCAGGGGGTCAGGGGGGAGCTGTTTTTT. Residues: CASSSPQGVRGELFF. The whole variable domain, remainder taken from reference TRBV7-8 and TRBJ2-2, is GAGVSQSPRYKVAKRGQDVALRCDPISGHVSLFWYQQALGQGPEFLTYFQNEAQLDKSGLPSDRFFAERPEGSVSTLKIQRTQQEDSAVYLCASSSPQGVRGELFFGEGSRLTVL.